The text below deals with one T cell receptor (beta chain). This specimen comes from a study of cytomegalovirus exposure and HLA in healthy donors. The PCR was carried out with 60 Vbeta primers and 13 Jbeta primers. Per the authors' pipeline: An analysis that came later counted tens of millions of unique TCR beta chains, approximately 10 million shared. Repertoires were generated with immunoSEQ multiplex PCR, while TCRdb's copy carries only in-frame clones and drops some. That table supplies the V and J calls and clone size; D and trimming were determined from the DNA. The sample holds some 200,000 clones; roughly 72% are singletons and the top ten take approximately 2.2%. The CDR3 has 17 residues. The germline gives CDR1 LNHDA, CDR2 SQIVND (reference sequence). V was clipped by 3 bases and J by 8 bases; unmatched bases: 15.

The gene calls are TRBV19 and TRBJ2-1; TRBD1 aligns across 8 bases. Sequencing used PBMCs. The origin of this receptor is a woman aged 25-40 years in good health and CMV-seropositive. The DNA for the CDR3 is TGTGCCAGTAGTATCAGGGGAGCAGGGGGCGCGAGTCATGAGCAGTTCTTC. Encoded protein: CASSIRGAGGASHEQFF.